The 16 T cell receptor beta chains below come from one sample, sequenced in a study of T cell changes during pregnancy in multiple sclerosis. Some clones are missing from TCRdb's copy, which holds only in-frame ones; the method was immunoSEQ multiplex PCR. The sample includes roughly 88,000 clones, 80% to 95% of them seen just once. Sequences were derived from peripheral blood, sampled in the first trimester of pregnancy. The receptor set was obtained from a female donor with multiple sclerosis, enrolled in a pregnancy study.

The V gene is TRBV6-4, the J gene TRBJ2-1; a weak D match, TRBD2 (5 bases). The ends were cut back, 3 bases at V and 4 bases at J, with 16 bases in the middle. This CDR3 contains 16 residues. Germline V gene sequence: CDR1 MRHNA, CDR2 SNTAGT. This chain's CDR3 is CASSERAGSLYNEQFF. The CDR3 DNA reads as TGTGCCAGCAGTGAAAGGGCGGGCAGCTTATACAATGAGCAGTTCTTC.

The chain has TRBV9 and TRBJ2-1; 7 bases are shared with TRBD2. V trimming: 0 bases; J trimming: 13 bases; junction bases outside the gene matches: 7. CDR1 is SGDLS and CDR2 is YYNGEE in the germline V gene. The length of the CDR3 is 13 residues. The CDR3 coding sequence is TGTGCCAGCAGCGTAGGTGCTAGCGGTAGCCAGTTCTTC. Residues: CASSVGASGSQFF.

The chain couples TRBV27 to TRBJ1-1; no clear D. Deletions cut 5 bases from V and 1 base from J, with 11 bases between. The CDR3 extends over 14 amino acids. The germline gives CDR1 MNHEY, CDR2 SMNVEV (reference sequence). The CDR3 spells CASSPRGWNTEAFF. In nucleotides, the CDR3 is TGTGCCAGCAGTCCTCGCGGTTGGAACACTGAAGCTTTCTTT.

CDR3 bases: TGCGCCAGCAGCCAACTACTAGCGGGAGGGCGAGGGACAGATACGCAGTATTTT. Its protein product is CASSQLLAGGRGTDTQYF. The chain recombines TRBV4-1 with TRBJ2-3; 13 positions match TRBD2. J gave up 3 bases and V 2 bases, and 8 bases lay outside the gene matches. The CDR3 has 18 amino acids. The germline V gene encodes CDR1 MGHRA and CDR2 YSYEKL.

The chain links TRBV7-3 to TRBJ2-3; 9 bases are a match to TRBD2. CDR1 and CDR2 from the germline V gene are SGHTA and FQGTGA. The CDR3 runs 15 residues. V gave up 4 bases and J gave up 6 bases; unmatched junction bases: 8. The CDR3 sequence is CASSWGSGSLDTQYF. CDR3 sequence (DNA): TGTGCCAGCAGCTGGGGTAGCGGGAGTCTGGATACGCAGTATTTT.

This chain joins TRBV19 and TRBJ1-3; 9 bases fit TRBD1. V shed 7 bases, J shed 2 bases, and the junction held 6 bases outside the gene matches. The CDR3 consists of 15 residues. Germline loops: CDR1 LNHDA, CDR2 SQIVND (reference sequence). The CDR3 protein is CASTRQGVPGNTIYF. Written as DNA, the CDR3 is TGTGCCAGTACCCGACAGGGGGTGCCTGGAAACACCATATATTTT. Variable domain in full (rest from reference TRBV19 and TRBJ1-3): DGGITQSPKYLFRKEGQNVTLSCEQNLNHDAMYWYRQDPGQGLRLIYYSQIVNDFQKGDIAEGYSVSREKKESFPLTVTSAQKNPTAFYLCASTRQGVPGNTIYFGEGSWLTVV.

The rearrangement uses TRBV5-1 and TRBJ2-7; TRBD2 agrees at 10 bases. Germline CDR1 and CDR2: SGHRS and YFSETQ. This CDR3 is 15 amino acids long. V was clipped by 9 bases and J by 0 bases; unmatched bases: 9. DNA of the CDR3: TGCGCCACGAGCCCTAGCGGGGGCTTCTCCTACGAGCAGTACTTC. It encodes CATSPSGGFSYEQYF.

This chain links TRBV10-3 with TRBJ1-1, with 9 bases that match TRBD1. The CDR3 runs 16 residues. J was trimmed by 1 base and V by 3 bases; bases with no gene match: 6. The germline gives CDR1 ENHRY, CDR2 SYGVKD. CDR3 sequence reads: CAISDTGQGWNTEAFF. In nucleotides, the CDR3 is TGTGCCATCAGTGATACGGGACAGGGATGGAACACTGAAGCTTTCTTT.

The chain has TRBV27 and TRBJ2-2; 7 bases are a match to TRBD1. This CDR3 region has 16 residues. V lost 5 bases and J lost 5; bases outside the gene matches: 11. Germline assignment: CDR1 MNHEY and CDR2 SMNVEV (reference sequence). The CDR3 here is CASSAWTGGRTGELFF. The CDR3 region has the DNA TGTGCCAGCAGTGCCTGGACAGGCGGGCGAACCGGGGAGCTGTTTTTT.

The chain joins TRBV6-5 to TRBJ2-1; TRBD2 matches 16 bases. The CDR3 is 14 residues long. Germline-derived CDR1 and CDR2 are MNHEY and SVGAGI. The trim removed 6 bases at V and 7 bases at J, leaving 0 bases unmatched. For the CDR3, the DNA is TGTGCCAGCAGGGGACTAGCGGGAGGGAATGAGCAGTTCTTC. It specifies CASRGLAGGNEQFF.

The gene calls are TRBV19 and TRBJ2-6, with D maybe TRBD2 (6 bases). V was cut by 1 base and J by 0 bases, with 7 bases left in between. Germline V gene data show CDR1 as LNHDA and CDR2 as SQIVND (reference sequence). The CDR3 is 16 amino acids. CDR3 residues: CASSIAGGSGANVLTF. CDR3 sequence (DNA): TGTGCCAGTAGTATAGCCGGGGGCTCTGGGGCCAACGTCCTGACTTTC.

The chain combines TRBV28 with TRBJ2-3, with D possibly matching TRBD1 (5 bases). The germline CDR1 and CDR2 sequences are MDHEN and SYDVKM. This CDR3 has 14 amino acids. V was clipped by 1 base and J by 2 bases, with 7 bases between them. CDR3 protein: CASSLLQATDTQYF. As DNA, the CDR3 is TGTGCCAGCAGTTTATTACAGGCCACAGATACGCAGTATTTT.

This chain connects TRBV29-1 to TRBJ2-1; a weak D match, TRBD2 (6 bases). The CDR3 is 15 amino acids. V was trimmed by 3 bases and J by 4 bases, leaving 16 bases between them. Germline V CDR1 and CDR2: SQVTM, ANQGSEA. The DNA for the CDR3 is TGCAGCGTTGAGCTGACGGGGGTTTCATACAATGAGCAGTTCTTC. It specifies CSVELTGVSYNEQFF.

The chain links TRBV13 to TRBJ2-7; 10 nucleotides agree with TRBD1. The CDR3 has 14 amino acids. The J segment lost 4 bases and the V segment lost 5 bases, leaving 5 bases of the junction unmatched. Germline V gene data show CDR1 as PRHDT and CDR2 as FYEKMQ (reference sequence). CDR3 DNA sequence: TGTGCCAGCAGCAACCGGGACAGGGGTTACGAGCAGTACTTC. It codes for CASSNRDRGYEQYF.

The chain has TRBV6-1 and TRBJ2-7; 8 positions agree with TRBD2. CDR1 and CDR2 from the germline V gene are MNHNS and SASEGT. V was clipped by 3 bases and J by 2 bases; unmatched bases: 9. This CDR3 has 16 amino acids. CDR3 amino acids: CASSDRTSFIPYEQYF. CDR3 DNA: TGTGCCAGCAGTGATAGGACTAGCTTCATCCCCTACGAGCAGTACTTC.

The chain links TRBV29-1 to TRBJ2-1; 8 bases align to TRBD1. V was pared by 4 bases and J by 4 bases, with 0 bases of the junction left unmatched. Germline V lookup: CDR1 SQVTM, CDR2 ANQGSEA. The CDR3 totals 12 residues. CDR3 coding DNA: TGCAGCGTTGGGACAGGGTACAATGAGCAGTTCTTC. Residues: CSVGTGYNEQFF.